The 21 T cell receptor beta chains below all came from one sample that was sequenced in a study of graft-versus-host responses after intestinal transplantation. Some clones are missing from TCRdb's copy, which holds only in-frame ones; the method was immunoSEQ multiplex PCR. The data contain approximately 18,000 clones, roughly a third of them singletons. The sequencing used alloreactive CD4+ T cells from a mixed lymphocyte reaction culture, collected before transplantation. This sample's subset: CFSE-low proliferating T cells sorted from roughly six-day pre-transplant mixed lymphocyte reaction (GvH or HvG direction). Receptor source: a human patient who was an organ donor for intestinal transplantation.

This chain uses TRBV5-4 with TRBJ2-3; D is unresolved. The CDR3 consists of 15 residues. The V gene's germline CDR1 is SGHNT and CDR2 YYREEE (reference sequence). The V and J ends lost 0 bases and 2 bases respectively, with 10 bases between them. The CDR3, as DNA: TGTGCCAGCAGCTTGGAGTCCCACCCCACAGATACGCAGTATTTT. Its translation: CASSLESHPTDTQYF. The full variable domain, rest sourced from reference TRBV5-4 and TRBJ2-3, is ETGVTQSPTHLIKTRGQQVTLRCSSQSGHNTVSWYQQALGQGPQFIFQYYREEENGRGNFPPRFSGLQFPNYSSELNVNALELDDSALYLCASSLESHPTDTQYFGPGTRLTVL.

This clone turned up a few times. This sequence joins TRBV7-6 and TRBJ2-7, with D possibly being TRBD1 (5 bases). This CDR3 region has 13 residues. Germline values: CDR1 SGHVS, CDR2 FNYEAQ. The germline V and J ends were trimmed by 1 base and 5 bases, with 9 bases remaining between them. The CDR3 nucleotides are TGTGCCAGCAGCTTAGTCCCAGGGCACGAGCAGTACTTC. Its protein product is CASSLVPGHEQYF.

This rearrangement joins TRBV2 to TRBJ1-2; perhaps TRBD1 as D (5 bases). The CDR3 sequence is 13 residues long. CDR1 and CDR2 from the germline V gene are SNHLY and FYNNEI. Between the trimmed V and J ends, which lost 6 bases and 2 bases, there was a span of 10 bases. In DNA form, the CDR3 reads TGTGCCAGCAGCGGGCAGGGAAACTATGGCTACACCTTC. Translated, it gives CASSGQGNYGYTF. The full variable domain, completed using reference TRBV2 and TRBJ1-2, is EPEVTQTPSHQVTQMGQEVILRCVPISNHLYFYWYRQILGQKVEFLVSFYNNEISEKSEIFDDQFSVERPDGSNFTLKIRSTKLEDSAMYFCASSGQGNYGYTFGSGTRLTVV.

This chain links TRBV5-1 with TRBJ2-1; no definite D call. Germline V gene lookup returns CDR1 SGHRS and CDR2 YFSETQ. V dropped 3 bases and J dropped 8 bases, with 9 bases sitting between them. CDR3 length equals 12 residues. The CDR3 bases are TGCGCCAGCAGCTGGCCGGGTTATGAGCAGTTCTTC. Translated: CASSWPGYEQFF.

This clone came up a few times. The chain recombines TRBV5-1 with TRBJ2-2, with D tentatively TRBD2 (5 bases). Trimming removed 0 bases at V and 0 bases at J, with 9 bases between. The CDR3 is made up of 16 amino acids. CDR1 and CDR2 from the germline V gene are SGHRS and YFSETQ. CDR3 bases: TGCGCCAGCAGCTTGGGAGGCGGGTCGAACACCGGGGAGCTGTTTTTT. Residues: CASSLGGGSNTGELFF.

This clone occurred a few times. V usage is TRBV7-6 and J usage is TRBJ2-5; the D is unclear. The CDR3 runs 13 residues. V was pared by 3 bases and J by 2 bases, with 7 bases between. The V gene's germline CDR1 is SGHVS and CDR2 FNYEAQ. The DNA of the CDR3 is TGTGCCAGCAGCTTTGCCCAACAAGAGACCCAGTACTTC. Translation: CASSFAQQETQYF.

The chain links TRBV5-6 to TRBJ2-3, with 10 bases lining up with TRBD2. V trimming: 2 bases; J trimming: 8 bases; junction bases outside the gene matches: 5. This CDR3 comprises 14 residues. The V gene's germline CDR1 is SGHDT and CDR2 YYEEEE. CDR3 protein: CASSFIAGGGTQYF. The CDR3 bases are TGTGCCAGCAGCTTTATAGCGGGAGGCGGTACGCAGTATTTT. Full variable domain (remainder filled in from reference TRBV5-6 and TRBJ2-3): DAGVTQSPTHLIKTRGQQVTLRCSPKSGHDTVSWYQQALGQGPQFIFQYYEEEERQRGNFPDRFSGHQFPNYSSELNVNALLLGDSALYLCASSFIAGGGTQYFGPGTRLTVL.

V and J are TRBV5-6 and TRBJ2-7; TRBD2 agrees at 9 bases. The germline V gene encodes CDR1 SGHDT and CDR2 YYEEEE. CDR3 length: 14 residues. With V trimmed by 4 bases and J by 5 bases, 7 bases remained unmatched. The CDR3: CASSDGLARHEQYF. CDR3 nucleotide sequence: TGTGCCAGCAGCGACGGACTAGCGCGACACGAGCAGTACTTC.

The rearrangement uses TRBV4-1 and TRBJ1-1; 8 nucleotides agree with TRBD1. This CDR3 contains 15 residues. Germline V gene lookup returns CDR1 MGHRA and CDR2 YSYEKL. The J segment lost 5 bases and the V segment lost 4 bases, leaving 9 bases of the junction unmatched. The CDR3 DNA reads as TGCGCCAGCAGCCCAGCGGACAGGGCGTTAACTGAAGCTTTCTTT. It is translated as CASSPADRALTEAFF.

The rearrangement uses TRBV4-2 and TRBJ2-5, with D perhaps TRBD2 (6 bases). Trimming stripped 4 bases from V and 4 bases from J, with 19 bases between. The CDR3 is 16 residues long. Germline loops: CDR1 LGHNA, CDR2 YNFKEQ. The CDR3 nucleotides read TGTGCCAGCAGCCGCCGAGCCGGGGACTTTACAGAGACCCAGTACTTC. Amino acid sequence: CASSRRAGDFTETQYF.

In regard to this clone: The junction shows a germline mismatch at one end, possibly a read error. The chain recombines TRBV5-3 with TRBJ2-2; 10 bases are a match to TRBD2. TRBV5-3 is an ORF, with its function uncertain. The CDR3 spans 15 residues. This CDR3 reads CASSSSGRWAGELFF. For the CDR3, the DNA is TGTGCCAGCAGCTCTAGCGGGAGATGGGCCGGGGAGCTGTTTTTT.

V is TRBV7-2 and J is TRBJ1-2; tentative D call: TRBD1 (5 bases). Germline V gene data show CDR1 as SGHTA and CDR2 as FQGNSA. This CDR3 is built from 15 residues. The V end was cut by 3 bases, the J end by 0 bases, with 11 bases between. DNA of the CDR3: TGTGCCAGCAGCTTCACCAGGGATTCTAACTATGGCTACACCTTC. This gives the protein CASSFTRDSNYGYTF. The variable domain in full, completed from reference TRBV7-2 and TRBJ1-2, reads GAGVSQSPSNKVTEKGKDVELRCDPISGHTALYWYRQSLGQGLEFLIYFQGNSAPDKSGLPSDRFSAERTGGSVSTLTIQRTQQEDSAVYLCASSFTRDSNYGYTFGSGTRLTVV.

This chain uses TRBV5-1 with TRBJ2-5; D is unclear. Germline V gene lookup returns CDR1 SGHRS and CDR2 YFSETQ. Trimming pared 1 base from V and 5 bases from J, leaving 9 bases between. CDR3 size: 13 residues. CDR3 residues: CASSLLGLETQYF. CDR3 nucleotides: TGCGCCAGCAGCTTGCTAGGTTTGGAGACCCAGTACTTC.

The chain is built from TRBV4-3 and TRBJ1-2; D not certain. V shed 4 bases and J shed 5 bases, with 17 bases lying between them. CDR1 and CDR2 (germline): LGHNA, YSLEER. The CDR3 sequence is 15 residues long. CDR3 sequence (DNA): TGCGCCAGCAGCCCTGACGGTCAAGTCGGGTATGGCTACACCTTC. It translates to CASSPDGQVGYGYTF.

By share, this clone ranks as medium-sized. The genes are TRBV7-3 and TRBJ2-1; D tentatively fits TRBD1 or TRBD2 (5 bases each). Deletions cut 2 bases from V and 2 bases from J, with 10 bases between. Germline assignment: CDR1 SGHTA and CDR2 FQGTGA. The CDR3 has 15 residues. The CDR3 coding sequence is TGTGCCAGCAGCTTAGAACCGGGACCCTACAATGAGCAGTTCTTC. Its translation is CASSLEPGPYNEQFF.

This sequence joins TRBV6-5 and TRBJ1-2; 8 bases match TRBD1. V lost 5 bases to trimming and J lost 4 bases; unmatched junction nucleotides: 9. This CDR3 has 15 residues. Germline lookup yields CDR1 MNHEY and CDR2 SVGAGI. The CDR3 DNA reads TGTGCCAGCAGTACCCAGGGGGCGGCGTTCTATGGCTACACCTTC. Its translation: CASSTQGAAFYGYTF.

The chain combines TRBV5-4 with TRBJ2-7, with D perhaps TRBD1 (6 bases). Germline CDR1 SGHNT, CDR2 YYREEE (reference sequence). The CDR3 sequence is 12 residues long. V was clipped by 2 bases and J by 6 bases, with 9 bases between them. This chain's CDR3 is CASSFIRGEQYF. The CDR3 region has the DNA TGTGCCAGCAGCTTTATCAGGGGCGAGCAGTACTTC.

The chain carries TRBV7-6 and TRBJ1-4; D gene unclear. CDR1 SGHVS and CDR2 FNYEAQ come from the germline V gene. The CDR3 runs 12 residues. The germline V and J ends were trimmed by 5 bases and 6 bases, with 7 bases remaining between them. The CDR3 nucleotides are TGTGCCAGCAGCAACACAGATGAAAAACTGTTTTTT. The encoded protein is CASSNTDEKLFF.

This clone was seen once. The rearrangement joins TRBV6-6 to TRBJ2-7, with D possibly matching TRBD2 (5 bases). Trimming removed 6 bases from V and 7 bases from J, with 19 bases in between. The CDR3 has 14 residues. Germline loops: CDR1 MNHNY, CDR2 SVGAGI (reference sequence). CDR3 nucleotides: TGTGCCAGCAGGATGCGACCTAGCCTGCGGGAGCAGTACTTC. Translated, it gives CASRMRPSLREQYF.

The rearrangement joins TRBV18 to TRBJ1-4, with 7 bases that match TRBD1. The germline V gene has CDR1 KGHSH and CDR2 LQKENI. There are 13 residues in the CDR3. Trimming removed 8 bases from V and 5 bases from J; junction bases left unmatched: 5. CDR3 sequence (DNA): TGTGCCAGCCGGACAGGACTCAATGAAAAACTGTTTTTT. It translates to CASRTGLNEKLFF.

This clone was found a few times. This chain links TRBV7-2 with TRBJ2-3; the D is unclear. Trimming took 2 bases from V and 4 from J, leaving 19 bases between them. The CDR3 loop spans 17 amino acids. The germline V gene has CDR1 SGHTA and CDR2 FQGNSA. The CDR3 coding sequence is TGTGCCAGCAGCTTAAGTCTGACAAAACGTCCCCCAGATACGCAGTATTTT. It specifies CASSLSLTKRPPDTQYF.